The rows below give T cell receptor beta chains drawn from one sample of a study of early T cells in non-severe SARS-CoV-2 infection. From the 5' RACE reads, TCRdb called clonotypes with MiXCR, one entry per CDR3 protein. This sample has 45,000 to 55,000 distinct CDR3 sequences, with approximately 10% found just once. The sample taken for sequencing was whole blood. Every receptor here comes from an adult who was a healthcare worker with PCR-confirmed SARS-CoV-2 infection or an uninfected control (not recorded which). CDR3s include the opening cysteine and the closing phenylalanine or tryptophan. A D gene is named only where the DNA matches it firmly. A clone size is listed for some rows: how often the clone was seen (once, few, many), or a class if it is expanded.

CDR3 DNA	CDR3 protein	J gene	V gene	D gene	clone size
TGCGCCAGCAGCCTGTCTATTGGCGCTGAAGCTTTCTTT	CASSLSIGAEAFF	TRBJ1-1	TRBV5-1	-	many
TGCGCCAGCAGCTTGAGCAGCGCGAACACCGGGGAGCTGTTTTTT	CASSLSSANTGELFF	TRBJ2-2	TRBV5-1	-	-
TGCAGTGCCAGAATAGCGGGAGTGGATACGCAGTATTTT	CSARIAGVDTQYF	TRBJ2-3	TRBV20-1	TRBD2	-
TGTGCCAGCTCACCACCAAGCAGAGGCACTGAAGCTTTCTTT	CASSPPSRGTEAFF	TRBJ1-1	TRBV18	-	many
TGCGCCAGCAGCTTGACGACAGGGTCATACAATGAGCAGTTCTTC	CASSLTTGSYNEQFF	TRBJ2-1	TRBV5-1	TRBD1	few
TGCGCCAGCAGCTTGGCCGGGGCAGGGGGCTTGAACACTGAAGCTTTCTTT	CASSLAGAGGLNTEAFF	TRBJ1-1	TRBV5-1	TRBD1	many
TGCAGCGTTGAAGAGACAGCTAGCACAGATACGCAGTATTTT	CSVEETASTDTQYF	TRBJ2-3	TRBV29-1	-	-
TGTGCCAGCAGGGAGGAACTAGCGGACCAAGAGACCCAGTACTTC	CASREELADQETQYF	TRBJ2-5	TRBV6-2/TRBV6-3	TRBD2	few
TGCAGCGTTGTTTGGGGACAAGAGACCCAGTACTTC	CSVVWGQETQYF	TRBJ2-5	TRBV29-1	-	many
TGCAGTGCTAGGGAGACAGGGACTAGCGGGGGGAACACCGGGGAGCTGTTTTTT	CSARETGTSGGNTGELFF	TRBJ2-2	TRBV20-1	TRBD2	-
TGTGCCAGCAGCTTATCCCTAGCGAGCAATGAGCAGTTCTTC	CASSLSLASNEQFF	TRBJ2-1	TRBV11-2	-	few
TGTGCCAGCACTCCGTCGGGACAGCTCACAGATACGCAGTATTTT	CASTPSGQLTDTQYF	TRBJ2-3	TRBV11-2	TRBD1	many
TGTGCCAGCTCACCCTACCTCACTAGCGGGAGCTCCTACGAGCAGTACTTC	CASSPYLTSGSSYEQYF	TRBJ2-7	TRBV18	TRBD2	-
TGTGCCAGCAGCCCCCCTAGCGATCACGCCACGAGGGAGCAGTACTTC	CASSPPSDHATREQYF	TRBJ2-7	TRBV3-1	-	-
TGTGCCAGCACCATCCGGACAGGGGGCGCGTACGAGCAGTACTTC	CASTIRTGGAYEQYF	TRBJ2-7	TRBV6-1	TRBD1	few
TGTGCCAGCAGAAAAATCAGGGGGCAAGGAGATACGCAGTATTTT	CASRKIRGQGDTQYF	TRBJ2-3	TRBV21-1	-	few
TGTGCCAGCAGTGAATTGTGGGGACAGGAGAACTATGGCTACACCTTC	CASSELWGQENYGYTF	TRBJ1-2	TRBV6-1	TRBD1	-
TGCAGCGTCGAGGGACAGGGCTATGAAGCTTTCTTT	CSVEGQGYEAFF	TRBJ1-1	TRBV29-1	TRBD1	few
TGTGCCAGCAGTTCCGTGGGGGGGCCCGTCACTGAGCAGTTCTTC	CASSSVGGPVTEQFF	TRBJ2-1	TRBV28	-	many
TGTGCCAGCAGACCCGCCTCCGGGACAGGGACGGAGACCCAGTACTTC	CASRPASGTGTETQYF	TRBJ2-5	TRBV6-5	TRBD1	many
TGTGCCAGCAGTTCAAAGGCAGGGGTTGGTAATTCACCCCTCCACTTT	CASSSKAGVGNSPLHF	TRBJ1-6	TRBV27	-	-
TGTGCCAGCAGTTTAGGGGGACAGCCTTATGGCTACACCTTC	CASSLGGQPYGYTF	TRBJ1-2	TRBV27	TRBD1	-
TGTGCCAGCTCGGCCCCGAGGCAGGGTCTTTCCTACGAGCAGTACTTC	CASSAPRQGLSYEQYF	TRBJ2-7	TRBV18	-	-
TGTGCCAGCACCCACCCCCCAAGGGTCGGCTCCTACGAGCAGTACTTC	CASTHPPRVGSYEQYF	TRBJ2-7	TRBV6-2/TRBV6-3	-	many
TGTGCCTGGAGAGGGACTACCCGCATTCAGTACTTC	CAWRGTTRIQYF	TRBJ2-4	TRBV30	TRBD2	few
TGTGCCAGCAGCCCCCGACAGATCGAGACCCAGTACTTC	CASSPRQIETQYF	TRBJ2-5	TRBV11-2	-	many
TGTGCCAGCAGGATCAGGGTGAACACCGGGGAGCTGTTTTTT	CASRIRVNTGELFF	TRBJ2-2	TRBV27	-	many
TGTGCCAGCAGTTTACAGGGTTCACAGCCCCAGCATTTT	CASSLQGSQPQHF	TRBJ1-5	TRBV12-3/TRBV12-4	-	-
TGTGCCAGCAGTTTAAGTCTAGCTGAGACCTACAATGAGCAGTTCTTC	CASSLSLAETYNEQFF	TRBJ2-1	TRBV28	-	many
TGTGCCAGCTCACGAATGACAGAGAACACCGGGGAGCTGTTTTTT	CASSRMTENTGELFF	TRBJ2-2	TRBV18	-	many
TGTGCCATCTCTCCCTGGCGGGGTGCGAACACTGAAGCTTTCTTT	CAISPWRGANTEAFF	TRBJ1-1	TRBV28	-	few
TGCGCCAGCAGCTCTTACACACAGGGCTTAGCTTTCTTT	CASSSYTQGLAFF	TRBJ1-1	TRBV5-1	-	-
TGCGCCAGCAGCCGCACCGCGACAGGGGGCAAGAGTGAGCAGTTCTTC	CASSRTATGGKSEQFF	TRBJ2-1	TRBV4-1	TRBD1	-
TGCGCCAGCAGTGGTTCTTTGGGGACCGGGGAGCTGTTTTTT	CASSGSLGTGELFF	TRBJ2-2	TRBV10-1	-	-
TGTGCCACCAGTGATCAGCAGTTGAATGAGCAGTTCTTC	CATSDQQLNEQFF	TRBJ2-1	TRBV24-1	-	few
TGTGCCAGCAGCCCAACAGAGGGCCATCAGCCCCAGCATTTT	CASSPTEGHQPQHF	TRBJ1-5	TRBV28	-	many
TGCAGTGCTAGGGGAAGTTCGAGCGGAACCTACGAGCAGTACTTC	CSARGSSSGTYEQYF	TRBJ2-7	TRBV20-1	-	few
TGCGCCAGCAGCTGGTTGGGGACAGGGGAAGAGACCCAGTACTTC	CASSWLGTGEETQYF	TRBJ2-5	TRBV5-1	TRBD1	few
TGTGCCAGCCTTGTTCGGGGGGCTGGCTACGAGCAGTACTTC	CASLVRGAGYEQYF	TRBJ2-7	TRBV2	-	-
TGTGCCAGCAGTACCCTAGCGTATCAGTACTTC	CASSTLAYQYF	TRBJ2-7	TRBV2	-	-
TGTGCCAGCAGTCCACGGACAGGGGTCGCGGGTGAAGCTTTCTTT	CASSPRTGVAGEAFF	TRBJ1-1	TRBV11-2	TRBD1	few
TGTGCCAGCAGCCCGCGGGCCCGACTAAATAATGAGCAGTTCTTC	CASSPRARLNNEQFF	TRBJ2-1	TRBV7-9	-	few
TGTGCCAGCAGCTCGCCCCGGATTATAAGGGAGCAGTACTTC	CASSSPRIIREQYF	TRBJ2-7	TRBV7-9	-	few
TGTGCCAGTAGTATAGGCGGGTCCTACAATGAGCAGTTCTTC	CASSIGGSYNEQFF	TRBJ2-1	TRBV19	-	-
TGCAGTGCTAGGGACCTACGGGGAGTCGATGGCTACACCTTC	CSARDLRGVDGYTF	TRBJ1-2	TRBV20-1	-	many
TGCAGTGCTAGCCCGGGACAGCTAGCGAATTCACCCCTCCACTTT	CSASPGQLANSPLHF	TRBJ1-6	TRBV20-1	TRBD1	few
TGTGCCAGCAGCTTGGACAGCTATAGCAATCAGCCCCAGCATTTT	CASSLDSYSNQPQHF	TRBJ1-5	TRBV5-6	-	many
TGTGCCAGCAGCAGTACGGGGGGCCCCACGAAGACCCAGTACTTC	CASSSTGGPTKTQYF	TRBJ2-5	TRBV7-6	-	few
TGCGCCAGCAGCTCCCCGGGCCACAATGAGCAGTTCTTC	CASSSPGHNEQFF	TRBJ2-1	TRBV5-1	-	few
TGTGCCAGCTCTTCGGAGGTGCAGGAAAAACTGTTTTTT	CASSSEVQEKLFF	TRBJ1-4	TRBV18	-	many
TGTGCCAGCAGCCTAGCTCACGAGCAGTACTTC	CASSLAHEQYF	TRBJ2-7	TRBV12-3/TRBV12-4	-	-
TGTGCCAGCAAGGTGGGGGTCGAGCAGTACTTC	CASKVGVEQYF	TRBJ2-7	TRBV25-1	-	few
TGCGCCAGCAGCCGCGGACACGGCAGCAACGAGCAGTACTTC	CASSRGHGSNEQYF	TRBJ2-7	TRBV5-1	-	-
TGTGCCAGCAGAAGCAGCGGGAAAGCCCCCTACAATGAGCAGTTCTTC	CASRSSGKAPYNEQFF	TRBJ2-1	TRBV12-3/TRBV12-4	TRBD2	-
TGTGCCTGGAAGGGACCCGGGAACACTGAAGCTTTCTTT	CAWKGPGNTEAFF	TRBJ1-1	TRBV30	-	few
TGTGCCAGCAGCCAGTTCCTCAGGACAGGGGTTGTCGGGGAGCTGTTTTTT	CASSQFLRTGVVGELFF	TRBJ2-2	TRBV3-1	TRBD1	-
TGTGCCAGCTCACCTCGAGCCAGAGGCCACGGGGCTAATGAAAAACTGTTTTTT	CASSPRARGHGANEKLFF	TRBJ1-4	TRBV18	-	many
TGCAGTGCTGGGACCGGGACAGGGGACAGCAATCAGCCCCAGCATTTT	CSAGTGTGDSNQPQHF	TRBJ1-5	TRBV20-1	TRBD1	-